This T cell receptor beta chain was captured in a study of regulatory and conventional T cells in RAG deficiency. Findings and limits, study-wide: Treg unique TCR beta sequences were about 110-fold fewer in Omenn syndrome and CID/AS patients than controls. Omenn patients showed >90% Treg-Tconv overlap and shorter CDR3 lengths.

Sequencing used immunoSEQ multiplex PCR; TCRdb keeps in-frame clones, though not all of them. This table holds around 22,000 clones, more than 85% found once. This CDR3 region has 13 residues. The ends were cut back, 4 bases at V and 5 bases at J, with 11 bases in the middle. Germline V gene data show CDR1 as LNHDA and CDR2 as SQIVND (reference sequence). Blood CD4+ CD25-low CD127-high conventional T cells supplied the genomic DNA template. Details on this clone: Its antigen is unknown.

In addition, the sample was reused for a study of regulatory T cells. This second study says: The PCR used 52 TRBV and 13 TRBJ primers. Skewed V and J usage and few unique V-J pairs marked patient repertoires, most in Tregs.

This TCR came from a human donor in good health. The V call is TRBV19, the J call TRBJ2-5; D gene unclear. The sample was CD4+ T cells sorted from blood. The CDR3 region has the DNA TGTGCCAGTAGTAGATCTGGGGATGAGACCCAGTACTTC. This translates into CASSRSGDETQYF.